This T cell receptor beta chain was profiled in a study of shared clonotypes between healthy human individuals. Using immunoSEQ multiplex PCR, the repertoire was profiled, and TCRdb retains in-frame clones only, with some absent. Among some 1 million clones listed, more than 60% were seen once. The J segment lost 4 bases and the V segment lost 6 bases, leaving 6 bases of the junction unmatched. CDR3 length equals 14 residues. Germline V gene data show CDR1 as MNHEY and CDR2 as SVGAGI. Every contributor of samples was a Caucasian grown-up residing in Nashville, Tennessee. The genes are TRBV6-5 and TRBJ1-5; 7 nucleotides agree with TRBD1. The sequencing input was memory CD4+ T cells sorted from blood. Subset meaning: CD45RA-negative fraction. This sequence was found in a man between 18 and 29 years old in good health. CDR3 residues: CASRAGQPNQPQHF. The CDR3 bases are TGTGCCAGCAGAGCGGGACAGCCGAATCAGCCCCAGCATTTT.